The 3 T cell receptor beta chains listed next were all sequenced from one sample in a study of shared T cell receptors in the human thymus. The method was immunoSEQ multiplex PCR; TCRdb's version includes in-frame clones alone and lacks a portion of them. The data hold over 450,000 clones, with approximately 80% observed a single time. The data also belong to a second study, concerning human thymus T cells.

The sequencing sample was made of thymocytes. These receptors all come from a boy in the first two years of life with a congenital heart defect.

The chain is built from TRBV5-1 and TRBJ1-4; D might be TRBD1 (5 bases). V shed 4 bases and J shed 0 bases, with 10 bases lying between them. Germline assignment: CDR1 SGHRS and CDR2 YFSETQ. The CDR3 runs 15 residues. This chain's CDR3 is CASSPGDPTNEKLFF. CDR3 bases: TGCGCCAGCAGCCCGGGGGATCCAACTAATGAAAAACTGTTTTTT.

This clone occurred once. This sequence joins TRBV10-3 and TRBJ1-1; possibly TRBD1 for D (6 bases). V shed 5 bases and J shed 5 bases, with 21 bases lying between them. Per the germline V gene, CDR1 is ENHRY and CDR2 is SYGVKD. The CDR3 runs 16 residues. CDR3 nucleotides: TGTGCCATCAGTCCCCTTGTCCGGGACACGGAGACTGAAGCTTTCTTT. Its translation: CAISPLVRDTETEAFF.

The chain joins TRBV7-8 to TRBJ2-1; 12 nucleotides align to TRBD2. The CDR3 extends over 15 amino acids. V was clipped by 5 bases and J by 6 bases; unmatched bases: 5. CDR1 is SGHVS, CDR2 FQNEAQ, per germline. CDR3 bases: TGTGCCAGCAGCCCTGAGACTAGCGGGAGCAATGAGCAGTTCTTC. Amino acid sequence: CASSPETSGSNEQFF. The full variable domain, its missing parts supplied by reference TRBV7-8 and TRBJ2-1, is GAGVSQSPRYKVAKRGQDVALRCDPISGHVSLFWYQQALGQGPEFLTYFQNEAQLDKSGLPSDRFFAERPEGSVSTLKIQRTQQEDSAVYLCASSPETSGSNEQFFGPGTRLTVL.